This TCR beta chain was observed in a study of blood T cell repertoires in COVID-19 (dated by TCRdb to between 2020 and 2021). At the level of the whole study: Samples from collaborators originated in the United States, Italy and Spain and spanned both the acute and convalescent phases of COVID-19. Where available, HLA class I and class II types were obtained from metadata supplied by the sample provider rather than from assay-based typing. Deeply sampled blood TCRbeta repertoires from subjects exposed to, actively infected with, or recovered from COVID-19 were included in the dataset. The prospective study material was composed of cDNA or gDNA derived from T cells, B-cell-depleted T cells, or PBMCs. A freely available public database, intended as a resource for researchers studying the immune response to SARS-CoV-2, is where the repertoires were released. The samples were drawn from the first 160 participants of the ongoing ImmuneRACE study and from roughly 1,300 subjects provided by 6 global collaborators. A de-identified subject ID, COVID-19 status, age in years and sex were almost always included in the sample metadata.

TCRbeta CDR3 regions were amplified from genomic DNA by means of the immunoSEQ Assay, a bias-controlled multiplex PCR. In the authors' own workflow: Within the assay, amplification of reference gene primers was used to estimate how many nucleated cells each sample contained. Sequence reads were collapsed and filtered to measure the absolute abundance of every unique TCRbeta CDR3 rearrangement. Productive Simpson clonality was computed per sample as the square root of Simpson's diversity index over productive rearrangements. In TCRdb, the immuneACCESS table is reduced to in-frame sequences with V and J assigned. These tables do not hold every clone; where another copy was compared, an unresolved V gene accounts for under half, and the others remain unexplained. The V and J calls and clone size come from that table; D and trimming were worked out from the DNA. For this sample the table gives tens of thousands of clones, of which under 90% were detected only once. Over 9% of the sample is held by the ten biggest clonotypes.

The collaborating institutions used their own protocols to collect whole blood in K2EDTA tubes. For TCRbeta analysis, collaborators shipped samples as frozen whole blood, isolated PBMCs, or DNA extracted from either of those sample types. Points on this clone: The antigen this receptor binds is unknown. No base quality values were provided; no much bigger clone lies one nucleotide off.

Beyond this particular receptor, the publication reports: The amount of clinical and demographic metadata varied by source and participant and was provided uncurated.

Sample: peripheral blood. The clonotype originates from a human donor in a cohort sampled during active COVID-19.

The CDR3 protein: CASRGTGHNQPQHF. In nucleotides, the sequence is TGTGCCAGCAGAGGGACAGGACACAATCAGCCCCAGCATTTT. The chain joins TRBV6-5 to TRBJ1-5, and 8 junctional nucleotides match TRBD1. Germline trimming amounts to 6 bases on V and 3 bases on J, with 4 as the count of junction bases outside the gene matches. The germline V gene sets CDR1 to MNHEY and CDR2 to SVGAGI. The CDR3 covers 14 residues, taking in both the cysteine and the phenylalanine. The retained sequence is limited to the CDR3, 42 bases, with the frame set at the first base.